These T cell receptor beta chains were read from a single sample in a study of blood T cell repertoires in COVID-19. Clones were read by immunoSEQ multiplex PCR, and TCRdb kept only the in-frame ones, dropping some. This repertoire shows 250,000 to 300,000 clones, roughly 87% found once; its top ten account for 2.2%. The sequenced sample was peripheral blood. The receptors were gathered from a woman aged 45 to 65 who had recovered from COVID-19. Both conserved end residues are part of each CDR3. Fields, in order: clone size, D gene, V gene, J gene, CDR3 DNA, CDR3 protein. D genes are given only for firm matches. Some rows mark clone size as missing; the rest say once, few, many or name a class of expanded clone.

once	TRBD2	TRBV20-1	TRBJ2-7	TGCAGTGCTAGTCGAGCGGGAGACCACTACGAGCAGTACTTC	CSASRAGDHYEQYF
-	-	TRBV4-3	TRBJ1-5	TGCGCCAGCAGCCGAACAGTCGGTCAGCCCCAGCATTTT	CASSRTVGQPQHF
-	TRBD1	TRBV28	TRBJ1-2	TGTGCCAGCAGTTCGAGAGTGAGACAGGGGTCTAACTATGGCTACACCTTC	CASSSRVRQGSNYGYTF
once	TRBD1	TRBV24-1	TRBJ1-3	TGTGCCACCAGTGATTTACGGGGGTGGACAGGGACTGGAAACACCATATATTTT	CATSDLRGWTGTGNTIYF
-	-	TRBV9	TRBJ2-1	TGTGCCAGCAGCGTAGCGGGCGGGGGCTATTTCAACTCCTACAATGAGCAGTTCTTC	CASSVAGGGYFNSYNEQFF
-	TRBD1	TRBV10-3	TRBJ1-5	TGTGCCATCAGTCCTTCCCCGGGACAGGGGACCACGTCTTATAGCAATCAGCCCCAGCATTTT	CAISPSPGQGTTSYSNQPQHF
-	-	TRBV27	TRBJ1-5	TGTGCCAGCAGCCCCACCAGGGTGGGCCTTCAGCCCCAGCATTTT	CASSPTRVGLQPQHF
few	TRBD1	TRBV28	TRBJ1-4	TGTGCCAGCACAGGGGGTGGTTCAAAACTGTTTTTT	CASTGGGSKLFF
-	-	TRBV11-1	TRBJ1-2	TGTGCCAGCAGATCCGACAGAAACTATGGCTACACCTTC	CASRSDRNYGYTF
-	-	TRBV21-1	TRBJ1-1	TGTGCCAGCAGCAAGACCGAGGGACAGCCTCTAAACACTGAAGCTTTCTTT	CASSKTEGQPLNTEAFF
-	TRBD2	TRBV19	TRBJ2-7	TGTGCCAGTAGTATGAACCCCGGGACTAGCGTCGGAGAGCAGTACTTC	CASSMNPGTSVGEQYF
-	-	TRBV5-1	TRBJ1-5	TGCGCCAGCAGGGCGGGTGACTATAGCAATCAGCCCCAGCATTTT	CASRAGDYSNQPQHF
-	TRBD1	TRBV19	TRBJ2-7	TGTGCCAGTAGTATAGCGGACAGGGGGTACGAGCAGTACTTC	CASSIADRGYEQYF
once	TRBD2	TRBV18	TRBJ2-7	TGTGCCAGCTCAGCTCCGGGACTAGCGGGGAAGTACTCCTACGAGCAGTACTTC	CASSAPGLAGKYSYEQYF
-	-	TRBV11-1	TRBJ2-5	TGTGCCAGCAGGACCTCGCGAGGCGGGGAGACCCAGTACTTC	CASRTSRGGETQYF
-	-	TRBV19	TRBJ2-3	TGTGCCAGTAGTTCCCCGGGGAAATTCACAGATACGCAGTATTTT	CASSSPGKFTDTQYF
-	-	TRBV5-1	TRBJ1-2	TGCGCCAGCAGCCGGGTGAAAGGTTTAGGGGATGGCTACACCTTC	CASSRVKGLGDGYTF
-	-	TRBV5-1	TRBJ1-1	TGCGCCAGCAGGATGGGACTCGGGAACACTGAAGCTTTCTTT	CASRMGLGNTEAFF
-	-	TRBV9	TRBJ2-1	TGTGCCAGCAGCGTAGGACTAGTCAGTCGCGGTGAGCAGTTCTTC	CASSVGLVSRGEQFF
-	TRBD2	TRBV27	TRBJ2-1	TGTGCCAGCAGCCGACCCGTAACTAGCGGGAGTAGGGGTGAGCAGTTCTTC	CASSRPVTSGSRGEQFF
-	TRBD2	TRBV30	TRBJ2-1	TGTGCCTTATCTAGCGGGAGTTCCTACAATGAGCAGTTCTTC	CALSSGSSYNEQFF